One sample yielded the 17 T cell receptor beta chains listed below, sequenced in a study of T cells after yellow fever vaccination. TCRdb recomputed calls from the 5' RACE reads with MiXCR, one row per CDR3 protein. The sample holds a few hundred thousand distinct CDR3 sequences; roughly 4.3% are singletons and the top ten take 20% to 25%. This sample comprised PBMCs, obtained 5 days after the yellow fever booster vaccination. The source is a man in his late teens or twenties who received the YFV17D yellow fever vaccine.

This clonotype was detected a few times. The CDR3 nucleotides are TGTGCCAGCAGTCTCCACCGGAAAGCTTTCTTT. As protein: CASSLHRKAFF. V usage is TRBV12-3 or TRBV12-4 and J usage is TRBJ1-1; no firm D call. Trimming pared 5 bases from V and 9 bases from J, leaving 10 bases between. The CDR3 has 11 residues.

Many counts were recorded for this clonotype. The chain combines TRBV5-1 with TRBJ1-5, with a weak D call TRBD1 (6 bases). Trimming cost V 4 bases and J 0 bases, with 14 bases left between them. Germline loops: CDR1 SGHRS, CDR2 YFSETQ. There are 16 residues in the CDR3. The CDR3 sequence: CASSPGDTYSNQPQHF. The CDR3 DNA reads TGCGCCAGCAGCCCGGGGGACACGTATAGCAATCAGCCCCAGCATTTT.

This clonotype has just a few counts. One end of the junction varies from germline; a read error may be responsible. The J gene is TRBJ1-4, the V gene TRBV7-9, with D possibly being TRBD1 (6 bases). This CDR3 spans 14 amino acids. Per the germline V gene, CDR1 is SEHNR and CDR2 is FQNEAQ (reference sequence). The CDR3 DNA is TGTGCCACCAGCTTGGGGGGCGCGGGAGAAAAACTGTTTTTT. Protein product: CATSLGGAGEKLFF.

This clonotype was found a few times. The rearrangement joins TRBV4-3 to TRBJ2-1; 7 bases are shared with TRBD2. V shed 0 bases and J 5 bases; nucleotides not matched to a gene: 7. The CDR3 sequence is 16 residues long. In germline, CDR1 is LGHNA, CDR2 YSLEER. The CDR3 coding sequence is TGCGCCAGCAGCCAAGATTTTCGGGGGGAGAACAATGAGCAGTTCTTC. Residues: CASSQDFRGENNEQFF.

The CDR3: CASSRGGVAGKETQYF. The DNA for the CDR3 is TGTGCCAGCAGCCGAGGTGGAGTAGCGGGGAAAGAGACCCAGTACTTC. V is TRBV4-2 and J is TRBJ2-5; 8 bases are a match to TRBD2. From germline, CDR1 is LGHNA and CDR2 YNFKEQ. This CDR3 region has 16 residues. V shed 4 bases and J 3 bases; nucleotides not matched to a gene: 10.

This clonotype was seen many times. V is TRBV7-9 and J is TRBJ2-1; D gene ambiguous. The ends were cut back, 2 bases at V and 10 bases at J, with 9 bases in the middle. Germline V CDR1 and CDR2: SEHNR, FQNEAQ (reference sequence). The CDR3 is 12 amino acids. The CDR3 spells CASSLPGREQFF. CDR3 nucleotides: TGTGCCAGCAGCTTACCCGGCAGGGAGCAGTTCTTC.

This clonotype came up many times. The rearrangement joins TRBV7-3 to TRBJ1-2; D is uncertain. The ends were cut back, 4 bases at V and 7 bases at J, with 13 bases in the middle. Germline V gene lookup returns CDR1 SGHTA and CDR2 FQGTGA. The CDR3 has 13 residues. CDR3: CASSSPGAVGYTF. In nucleotides, the CDR3 is TGTGCCAGCAGCTCCCCGGGCGCTGTTGGCTACACCTTC.

The V gene is TRBV6-1, the J gene TRBJ1-2, with a possible D match to TRBD1 (6 bases). CDR1 is MNHNS and CDR2 is SASEGT in the germline V gene. V lost 1 base to trimming and J lost 5 bases, with 8 bases between them. CDR3 length equals 13 residues. CDR3 in amino acids: CASSEDREYGYTF. Here the CDR3 DNA reads TGTGCCAGCAGTGAAGACAGGGAGTATGGCTACACCTTC.

The chain joins TRBV7-2 to TRBJ2-4, with TRBD1 matching over 11 bases. Trimming cost V 4 bases and J 1 base; bases outside gene matches: 27. The CDR3 runs to 24 residues. Per germline, CDR1 SGHTA and CDR2 FQGNSA. The CDR3 loop is CASSSSDEGQGDGWWIFAKNIQYF. The CDR3, as DNA: TGTGCCAGCAGCTCATCGGACGAGGGACAGGGGGACGGGTGGTGGATTTTTGCCAAAAACATTCAGTACTTC.

The rearrangement links TRBV4-3 to TRBJ1-2; 8 positions match TRBD1. The J segment lost 9 bases and the V segment lost 2 bases, leaving 8 bases of the junction unmatched. Germline CDR1 reads LGHNA; CDR2 reads YSLEER. The CDR3 spans 14 residues. CDR3 nucleotide sequence: TGCGCCAGCAGCCAATTGACAGGGGACTCTCGCTACACCTTC. It encodes CASSQLTGDSRYTF.

The gene calls are TRBV6-6 and TRBJ1-1; D gene unclear. The CDR3 extends over 14 amino acids. CDR1 and CDR2 (germline): MNHNY, SVGAGI (reference sequence). V lost 8 bases to trimming and J lost 1 base, with 14 bases between them. CDR3 nucleotides: TGTGCCAGCTTGGACGGGGAGGGGAACACTGAAGCTTTCTTT. It yields the protein CASLDGEGNTEAFF.

This clonotype was seen a handful of times. The chain employs TRBV19 and TRBJ2-5; either TRBD1 or TRBD2 may supply D (6 bases each). Between the trimmed V and J ends, which lost 6 bases and 6 bases, there was a span of 14 bases. This CDR3 spans 13 amino acids. Germline V gives CDR1 LNHDA, CDR2 SQIVND (reference sequence). The CDR3 sequence is CASRFRGGQTQYF. The DNA for the CDR3 is TGTGCCAGTAGGTTCAGAGGGGGGCAGACCCAGTACTTC.

This sequence joins TRBV28 and TRBJ2-3; 9 bases align to TRBD2. V dropped 8 bases and J dropped 1; count of bases not matched to a gene: 10. This CDR3 is built from 16 residues. The germline CDR1 and CDR2 sequences are MDHEN and SYDVKM. CDR3 DNA: TGTGCCAGCCGTCCGGGACTAGCTCTTGGCACAGATACGCAGTATTTT. Residues: CASRPGLALGTDTQYF. The entire variable domain, with the rest obtained from reference TRBV28 and TRBJ2-3, is as follows: DVKVTQSSRYLVKRTGEKVFLECVQDMDHENMFWYRQDPGLGLRLIYFSYDVKMKEKGDIPEGYSVSREKKERFSLILESASTNQTSMYLCASRPGLALGTDTQYFGPGTRLTVL.

This clonotype showed up just a few times. The chain combines TRBV4-1 with TRBJ2-5; D is ambiguous. The CDR3 consists of 13 residues. V was shortened by 1 base and J by 2 bases, with 5 bases between the two germline ends. Germline V gene sequence: CDR1 MGHRA, CDR2 YSYEKL. The CDR3 nucleotides are TGCGCCAGCAGCCAAGTCTATCAAGAGACCCAGTACTTC. Encoded protein: CASSQVYQETQYF.

This clonotype was counted between two and nine times. The CDR3 region has the DNA TGTGCCAGCAGCCCCCTGGCAGGGGGCGACCAGCCCCAGCATTTT. Protein: CASSPLAGGDQPQHF. The chain couples TRBV7-6 to TRBJ1-5, with TRBD1 identical over 8 bases. This CDR3 region has 15 residues. Germline loops: CDR1 SGHVS, CDR2 FNYEAQ. Germline trimming cut 5 bases from V and 7 bases from J; bases unmatched to any gene: 10.

V usage is TRBV5-1 and J usage is TRBJ1-1; maybe TRBD1 (6 bases). V was clipped by 3 bases and J by 7 bases, with 10 bases between them. The CDR3 length is 12 residues. CDR1 is SGHRS, CDR2 YFSETQ, per germline. CDR3 in amino acids: CASSSQGNEAFF. The CDR3 region has the DNA TGCGCCAGCAGCTCACAGGGAAATGAAGCTTTCTTT.

This clonotype was observed at least ten times. The V call is TRBV6-2 or TRBV6-3, the J call TRBJ2-4, with D maybe TRBD1 (5 bases). The V end lost 7 bases, the J end lost 0 bases, and 10 bases lay between the germline ends. The germline CDR1 and CDR2 sequences are MNHEY and SVGEGT. The CDR3 consists of 14 residues. The CDR3 sequence is CASTQGLAKNIQYF. Written as DNA, the CDR3 is TGTGCCAGCACCCAGGGTTTAGCCAAAAACATTCAGTACTTC.